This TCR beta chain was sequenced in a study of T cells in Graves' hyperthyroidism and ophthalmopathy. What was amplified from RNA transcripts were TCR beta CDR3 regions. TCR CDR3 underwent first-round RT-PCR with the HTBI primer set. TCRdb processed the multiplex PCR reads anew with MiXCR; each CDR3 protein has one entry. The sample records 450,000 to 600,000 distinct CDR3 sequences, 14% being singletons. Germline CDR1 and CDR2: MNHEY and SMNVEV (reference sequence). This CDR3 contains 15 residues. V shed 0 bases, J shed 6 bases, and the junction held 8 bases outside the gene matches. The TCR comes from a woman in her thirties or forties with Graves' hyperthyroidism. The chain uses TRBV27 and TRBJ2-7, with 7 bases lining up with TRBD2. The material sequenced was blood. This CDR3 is CASSLSPGGPLEQYF. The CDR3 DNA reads TGTGCCAGCAGTTTATCTCCGGGAGGCCCCCTCGAGCAGTACTTC.